This TCR beta chain was identified during a study of blood T cell repertoires in COVID-19. For the study at large: Donors in the United States, Italy and Spain gave samples during acute or convalescent COVID-19. The analysed material was cDNA or gDNA that came from T cells, B-cell-depleted T cells, or PBMCs.

Authors' processing steps: Amplified reference gene primers provided the basis for estimating nucleated cell counts. The protocol was immunoSEQ multiplex PCR, while the TCRdb copy is restricted to in-frame clones and leaves out a portion. The V and J calls and clone size were taken over from that table, and D and trimming were inferred from the DNA. The sample has a few hundred thousand clones, about 89% seen once. V was cut by 6 bases and J by 1 base, with 7 bases left in between. The germline gives CDR1 LNHDA, CDR2 SQIVND (reference sequence). The CDR3 covers 12 residues. The chain carries TRBV19 and TRBJ2-7; D not certain. The receptor was isolated from a man aged 25-40 years with acute or convalescent COVID-19. The source material was peripheral blood. CDR3 protein: CASSRGSYEQYF. The CDR3 coding sequence is TGTGCCAGTAGCCGCGGATCCTACGAGCAGTACTTC. Variable domain in full (rest from reference TRBV19 and TRBJ2-7): DGGITQSPKYLFRKEGQNVTLSCEQNLNHDAMYWYRQDPGQGLRLIYYSQIVNDFQKGDIAEGYSVSREKKESFPLTVTSAQKNPTAFYLCASSRGSYEQYFGPGTRLTVT.